This T cell receptor (beta chain) was captured in a study of graft-versus-host responses after intestinal transplantation. Study background: Isolated intestinal, liver-intestinal, or multivisceral transplants were what recipients had.

Findings and caveats of the study: The highest levels of circulating GvH clones went along with early declines in HvG clones after transplant. Recipient bone marrow held GvH clones, some seen earlier in ileum or blood. Where graft-donor T cell macrochimerism was present, patients had high graft-versus-host to host-versus-graft clonal ratios in allografts.

This table comes from immunoSEQ multiplex PCR, and its TCRdb copy is limited to in-frame clones, with some not included. The table records more than 85,000 clones, 80% to 95% of them present only once. V trimming: 6 bases; J trimming: 2 bases; junction bases outside the gene matches: 4. This CDR3 is 13 amino acids long. The V gene's germline CDR1 is MGHDK and CDR2 SYGVNS. As for this clone: Its antigen is not identified.

This sample comprised unstimulated CD8+ T cells sorted from spleen or lymph node cells, obtained before transplant. The V gene is TRBV25-1, the J gene TRBJ2-7; 7 bases map to TRBD1. The source of this sequence is a human donor who was the organ donor for an intestinal transplant. CDR3 nucleotide sequence: TGTGCCAGCAGGGGGACAGCTACCTACGAGCAGTACTTC. It yields the protein CASRGTATYEQYF.